In this sample, the clone carrying this TCR beta chain turned up a few times. This entry belongs to a study of T cell repertoires in cytomegalovirus infection. CDR3 length equals 15 residues. CDR1 is MGHRA and CDR2 is YSYEKL in the germline V gene. V gave up 2 bases and J gave up 0 bases; unmatched junction bases: 3. TCRdb re-analysed the reads in MiXCR, keeping a single row per CDR3 protein. The sample has around 130,000 distinct CDR3 sequences; approximately 9.2% are singletons. Sequencing input: PBMCs. This chain joins TRBV4-1 and TRBJ2-7; 8 bases are a match to TRBD2. This TCR was recovered from a human donor in good health (CMV status not recorded). Some clones in this sample may be carry-over from other donors' samples. Here the CDR3 reads CASSQYGGASYEQYF. The CDR3 DNA sequence: TGCGCCAGCAGCCAATACGGGGGGGCCTCCTACGAGCAGTACTTC.